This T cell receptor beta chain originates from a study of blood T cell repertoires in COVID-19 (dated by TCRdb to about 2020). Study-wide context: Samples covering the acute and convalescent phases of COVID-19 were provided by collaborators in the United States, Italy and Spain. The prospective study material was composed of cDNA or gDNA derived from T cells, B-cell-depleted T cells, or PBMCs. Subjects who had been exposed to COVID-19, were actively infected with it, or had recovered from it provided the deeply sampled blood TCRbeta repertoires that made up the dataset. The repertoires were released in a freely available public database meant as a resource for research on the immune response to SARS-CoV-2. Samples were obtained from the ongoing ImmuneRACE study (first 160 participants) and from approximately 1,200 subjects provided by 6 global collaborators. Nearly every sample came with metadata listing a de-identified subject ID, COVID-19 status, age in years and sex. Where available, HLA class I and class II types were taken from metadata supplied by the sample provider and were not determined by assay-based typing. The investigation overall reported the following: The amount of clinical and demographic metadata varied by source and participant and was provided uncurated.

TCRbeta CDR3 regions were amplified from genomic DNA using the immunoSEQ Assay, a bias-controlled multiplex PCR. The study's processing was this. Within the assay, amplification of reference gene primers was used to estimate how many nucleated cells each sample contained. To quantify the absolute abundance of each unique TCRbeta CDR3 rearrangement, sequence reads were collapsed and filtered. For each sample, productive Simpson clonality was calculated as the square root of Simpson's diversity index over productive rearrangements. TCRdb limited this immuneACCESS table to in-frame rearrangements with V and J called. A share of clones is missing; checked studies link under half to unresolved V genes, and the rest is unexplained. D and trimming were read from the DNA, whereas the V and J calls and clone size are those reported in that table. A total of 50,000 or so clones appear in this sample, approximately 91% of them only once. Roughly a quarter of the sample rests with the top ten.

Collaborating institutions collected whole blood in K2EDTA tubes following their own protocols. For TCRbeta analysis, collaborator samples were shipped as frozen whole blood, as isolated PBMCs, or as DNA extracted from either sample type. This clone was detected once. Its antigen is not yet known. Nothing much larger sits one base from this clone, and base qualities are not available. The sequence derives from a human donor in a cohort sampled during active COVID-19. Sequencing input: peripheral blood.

The CDR3 reads CASSLVVGRENTGELFF. The base sequence is TGCGCCAGCAGCTTGGTGGTAGGGAGAGAGAACACCGGGGAGCTGTTTTTT. The chain joins TRBV5-1 to TRBJ2-2; D gene: possibly TRBD2, on 5 matching bases. Relative to germline, V is 0 bases shorter and J is 1 base shorter, with 13 bases between their ends. The germline V gene gives CDR1 as SGHRS and CDR2 as YFSETQ. The CDR3 holds 17 amino acids from the cysteine to the phenylalanine. The sequence is cut down to CDR3 DNA, 51 bases in frame from base 1.